The 7 T cell receptor beta chains given below trace back to one sample, sequenced in a study of cytomegalovirus exposure and HLA in healthy donors. PCR amplification relied on 60 Vbeta primers (plus 13 Jbeta primers). Clones were sequenced by immunoSEQ multiplex PCR, and TCRdb holds only the in-frame ones, with some missing. The sample lists about 140,000 clones, about three quarters occurring once. Sequenced input: PBMCs. Receptors were obtained from a woman aged 30 to 39 in good health and CMV-seronegative.

V and J are TRBV5-6 and TRBJ2-7; no reliable D call. Looked up from germline, CDR1 is SGHDT and CDR2 is YYEEEE. There are 15 residues in the CDR3. V was clipped by 4 bases and J by 3 bases, with 17 bases between them. CDR3 bases: TGTGCCAGCAGCCCTTCGTATAGCCAAGTCTACGAGCAGTACTTC. Its translation: CASSPSYSQVYEQYF.

The V and J genes are TRBV5-1 and TRBJ1-1, with a possible D match to TRBD1 (5 bases). CDR1 is SGHRS, CDR2 YFSETQ, per germline. This CDR3 comprises 16 residues. Between the trimmed V and J ends, which lost 0 bases and 0 bases, there was a span of 12 bases. The CDR3: CASSLGGAFMNTEAFF. In DNA form, the CDR3 reads TGCGCCAGCAGCTTGGGGGGCGCGTTTATGAACACTGAAGCTTTCTTT.

This chain uses TRBV27 with TRBJ2-1; 7 bases are shared with TRBD2. Germline loops: CDR1 MNHEY, CDR2 SMNVEV (reference sequence). This CDR3 has 14 amino acids. The ends lost 3 bases at V and 4 bases at J; junction bases unmatched: 3. CDR3 nucleotides: TGTGCCAGCAGTTTCAGGCGGGAGTACAATGAGCAGTTCTTC. Its protein is CASSFRREYNEQFF.

This chain connects TRBV30 to TRBJ1-6, with no clear D. CDR1 GTSNPN and CDR2 SVGIG come from the germline V gene (reference sequence). The length of the CDR3 is 13 residues. V was cut by 6 bases and J by 10 bases, with 16 bases left in between. As DNA, the CDR3 is TGTGCCTGTACCGGGTCCGATTACTCACCCCTCCACTTT. Translating gives CACTGSDYSPLHF.

This chain connects TRBV9 to TRBJ2-3; TRBD2 matches 8 bases. The germline CDR1 and CDR2 sequences are SGDLS and YYNGEE. The CDR3 consists of 14 residues. The V gene end was trimmed by 3 bases and the J gene end by 7 bases; junction bases not matched to a gene: 7. The DNA for the CDR3 is TGTGCCAGCAGCGCCAGCGGGAGCGCAAATACGCAGTATTTT. Amino acids: CASSASGSANTQYF.

The chain links TRBV30 to TRBJ1-3; TRBD1 agrees at 7 bases. The CDR3 runs to 17 residues. CDR1 GTSNPN and CDR2 SVGIG come from the germline V gene (reference sequence). Trimming cost V 3 bases and J 2 bases; bases outside gene matches: 13. This chain's CDR3 is CAWSRAGTATTGNTIYF. In DNA form, the CDR3 reads TGTGCCTGGAGCAGAGCCGGGACAGCAACTACTGGAAACACCATATATTTT.

This clone was counted only a few times. The rearrangement links TRBV6-1 to TRBJ2-7; D call uncertain. CDR3 length: 11 residues. The V gene lost 6 bases and the J gene lost 2 bases, with 5 bases spanning the gap. CDR1 and CDR2 (germline): MNHNS, SASEGT. CDR3 protein: CASSDTYEQYF. The CDR3 DNA reads TGTGCCAGCAGCGACACCTACGAGCAGTACTTC.